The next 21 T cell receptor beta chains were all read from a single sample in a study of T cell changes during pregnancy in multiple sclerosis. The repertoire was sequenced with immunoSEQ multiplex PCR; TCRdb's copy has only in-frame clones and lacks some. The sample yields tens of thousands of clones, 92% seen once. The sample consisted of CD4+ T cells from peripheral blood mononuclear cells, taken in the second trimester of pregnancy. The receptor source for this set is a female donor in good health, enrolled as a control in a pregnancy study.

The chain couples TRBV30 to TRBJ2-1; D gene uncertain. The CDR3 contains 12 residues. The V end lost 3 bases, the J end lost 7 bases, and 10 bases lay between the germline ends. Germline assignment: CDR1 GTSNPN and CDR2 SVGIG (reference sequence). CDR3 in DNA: TGTGCCTGGAGGGGCAACACGAATGAGCAGTTCTTC. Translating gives CAWRGNTNEQFF. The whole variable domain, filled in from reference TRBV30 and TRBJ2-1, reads SQTIHQWPATLVQPVGSPLSLECTVEGTSNPNLYWYRQAAGRGLQLLFYSVGIGQISSEVPQNLSASRPQDRQFILSSKKLLLSDSGFYLCAWRGNTNEQFFGPGTRLTVL.

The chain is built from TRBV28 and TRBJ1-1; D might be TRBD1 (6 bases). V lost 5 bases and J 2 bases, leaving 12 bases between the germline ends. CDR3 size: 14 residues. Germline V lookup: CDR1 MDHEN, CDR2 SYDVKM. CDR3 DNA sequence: TGTGCCAGCAGTCCCCCGACAGGAAACACTGAAGCTTTCTTT. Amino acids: CASSPPTGNTEAFF.

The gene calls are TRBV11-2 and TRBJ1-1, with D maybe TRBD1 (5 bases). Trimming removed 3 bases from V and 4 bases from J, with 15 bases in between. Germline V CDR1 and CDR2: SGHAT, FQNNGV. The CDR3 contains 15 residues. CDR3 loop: CASSLHLQGFTEAFF. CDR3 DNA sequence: TGTGCCAGCAGCTTGCATCTGCAGGGTTTCACTGAAGCTTTCTTT. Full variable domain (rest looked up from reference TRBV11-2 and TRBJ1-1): EAGVAQSPRYKIIEKRQSVAFWCNPISGHATLYWYQQILGQGPKLLIQFQNNGVVDDSQLPKDRFSAERLKGVDSTLKIQPAKLEDSAVYLCASSLHLQGFTEAFFGQGTRLTVV.

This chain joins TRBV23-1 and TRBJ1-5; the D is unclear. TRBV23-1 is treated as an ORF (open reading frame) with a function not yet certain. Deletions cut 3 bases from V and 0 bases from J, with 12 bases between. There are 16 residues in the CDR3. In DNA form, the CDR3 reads TGCGCCAGCAGTCACCCAGGCGCCTATAGCAATCAGCCCCAGCATTTT. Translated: CASSHPGAYSNQPQHF.

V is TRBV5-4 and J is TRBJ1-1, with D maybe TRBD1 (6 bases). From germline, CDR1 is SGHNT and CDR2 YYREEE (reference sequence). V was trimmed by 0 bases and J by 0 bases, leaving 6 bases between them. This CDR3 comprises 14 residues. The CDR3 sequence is CASSLGQVNTEAFF. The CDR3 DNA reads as TGTGCCAGCAGCTTGGGACAGGTGAACACTGAAGCTTTCTTT.

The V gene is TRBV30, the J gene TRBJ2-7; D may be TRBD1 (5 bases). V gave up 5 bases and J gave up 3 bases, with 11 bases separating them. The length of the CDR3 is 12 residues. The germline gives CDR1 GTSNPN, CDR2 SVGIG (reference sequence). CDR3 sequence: CAWASGFYEQYF. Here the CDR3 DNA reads TGTGCCTGGGCCTCAGGGTTCTACGAGCAGTACTTC.

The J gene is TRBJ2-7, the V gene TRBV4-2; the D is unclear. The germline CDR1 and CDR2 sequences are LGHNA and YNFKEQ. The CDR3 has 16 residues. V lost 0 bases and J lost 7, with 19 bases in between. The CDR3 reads CASSQELSGSPREQYF. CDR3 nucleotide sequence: TGTGCCAGCAGCCAAGAGCTTAGTGGATCTCCTAGGGAGCAGTACTTC.

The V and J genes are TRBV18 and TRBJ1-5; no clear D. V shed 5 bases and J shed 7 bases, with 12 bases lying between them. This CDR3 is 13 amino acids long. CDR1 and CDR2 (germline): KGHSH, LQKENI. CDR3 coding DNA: TGTGCCAGCTCATCTTCATCGGGGCAGCCCCAGCATTTT. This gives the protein CASSSSSGQPQHF.

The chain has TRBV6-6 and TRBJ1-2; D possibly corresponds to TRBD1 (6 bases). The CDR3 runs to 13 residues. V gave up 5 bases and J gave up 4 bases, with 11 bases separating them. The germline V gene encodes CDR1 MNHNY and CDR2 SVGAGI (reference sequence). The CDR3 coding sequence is TGTGCCAGCAGTCCGGGACAAATCTATGGCTACACCTTC. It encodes CASSPGQIYGYTF.

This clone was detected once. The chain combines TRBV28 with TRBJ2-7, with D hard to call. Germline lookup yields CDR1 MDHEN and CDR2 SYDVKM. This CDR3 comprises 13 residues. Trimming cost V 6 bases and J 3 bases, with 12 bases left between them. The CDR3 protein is CASRRHSDYEQYF. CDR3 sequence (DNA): TGTGCCAGCAGGCGACACTCCGACTACGAGCAGTACTTC. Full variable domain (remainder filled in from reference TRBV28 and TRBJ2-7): DVKVTQSSRYLVKRTGEKVFLECVQDMDHENMFWYRQDPGLGLRLIYFSYDVKMKEKGDIPEGYSVSREKKERFSLILESASTNQTSMYLCASRRHSDYEQYFGPGTRLTVT.

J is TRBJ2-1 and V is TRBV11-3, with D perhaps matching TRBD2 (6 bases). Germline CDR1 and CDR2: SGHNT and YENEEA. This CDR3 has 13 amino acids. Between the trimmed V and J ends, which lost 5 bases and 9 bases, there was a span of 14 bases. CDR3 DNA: TGTGCCAGCAGCACCTATGGAGGGACTGAGCAGTTCTTC. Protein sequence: CASSTYGGTEQFF.

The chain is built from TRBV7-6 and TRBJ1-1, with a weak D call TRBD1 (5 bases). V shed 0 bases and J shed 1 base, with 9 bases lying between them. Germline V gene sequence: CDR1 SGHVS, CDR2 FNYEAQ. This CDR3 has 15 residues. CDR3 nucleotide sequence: TGTGCCAGCAGCTTAGCCTGGGGCTCGAACACTGAAGCTTTCTTT. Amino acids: CASSLAWGSNTEAFF.

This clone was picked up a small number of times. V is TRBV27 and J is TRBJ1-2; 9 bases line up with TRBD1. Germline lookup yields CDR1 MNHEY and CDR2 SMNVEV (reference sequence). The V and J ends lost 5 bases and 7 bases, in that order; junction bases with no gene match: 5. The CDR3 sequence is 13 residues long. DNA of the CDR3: TGTGCCAGCAGTCCTGGGACAGGGAGTGGCTACACCTTC. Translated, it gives CASSPGTGSGYTF.

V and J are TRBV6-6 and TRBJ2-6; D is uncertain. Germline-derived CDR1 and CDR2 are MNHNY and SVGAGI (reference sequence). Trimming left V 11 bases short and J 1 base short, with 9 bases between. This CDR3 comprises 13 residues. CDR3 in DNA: TGTGCCGCTACCGGGTCTGGGGCCAACGTCCTGACTTTC. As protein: CAATGSGANVLTF.

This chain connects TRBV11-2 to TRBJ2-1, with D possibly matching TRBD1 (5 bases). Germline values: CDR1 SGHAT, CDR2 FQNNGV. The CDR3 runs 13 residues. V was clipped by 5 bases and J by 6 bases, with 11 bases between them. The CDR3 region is CASSPRQFNEQFF. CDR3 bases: TGTGCCAGCAGCCCCCGACAGTTCAATGAGCAGTTCTTC.

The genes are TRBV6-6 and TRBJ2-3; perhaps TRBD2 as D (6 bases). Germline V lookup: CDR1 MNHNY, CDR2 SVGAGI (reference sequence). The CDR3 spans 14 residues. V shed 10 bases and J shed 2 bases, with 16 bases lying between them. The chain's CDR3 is CATAGSSYTDTQYF. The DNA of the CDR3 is TGTGCCACCGCGGGGTCCTCCTACACAGATACGCAGTATTTT.

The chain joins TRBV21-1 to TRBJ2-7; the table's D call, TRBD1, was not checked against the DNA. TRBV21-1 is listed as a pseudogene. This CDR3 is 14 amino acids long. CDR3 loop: CASRNKDISYEQYF. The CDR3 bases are TGTGCCAGCAGAAACAAGGACATCTCCTACGAGCAGTACTTC.

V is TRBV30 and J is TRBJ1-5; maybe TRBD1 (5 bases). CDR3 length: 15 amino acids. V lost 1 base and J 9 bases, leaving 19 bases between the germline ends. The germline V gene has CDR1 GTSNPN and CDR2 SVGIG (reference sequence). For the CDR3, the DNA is TGTGCCTGGAGTGCCCCTCCCGCAGGTCAGGGGCCCCAGCATTTT. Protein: CAWSAPPAGQGPQHF. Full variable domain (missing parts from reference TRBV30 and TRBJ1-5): SQTIHQWPATLVQPVGSPLSLECTVEGTSNPNLYWYRQAAGRGLQLLFYSVGIGQISSEVPQNLSASRPQDRQFILSSKKLLLSDSGFYLCAWSAPPAGQGPQHFGDGTRLSIL.

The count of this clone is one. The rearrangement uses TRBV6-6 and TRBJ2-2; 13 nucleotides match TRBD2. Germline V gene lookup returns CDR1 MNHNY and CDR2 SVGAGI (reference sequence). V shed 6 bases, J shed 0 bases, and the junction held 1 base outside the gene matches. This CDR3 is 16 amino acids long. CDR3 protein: CASRTSGRSNTGELFF. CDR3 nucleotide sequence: TGTGCCAGCAGGACTAGCGGGAGGTCGAACACCGGGGAGCTGTTTTTT.

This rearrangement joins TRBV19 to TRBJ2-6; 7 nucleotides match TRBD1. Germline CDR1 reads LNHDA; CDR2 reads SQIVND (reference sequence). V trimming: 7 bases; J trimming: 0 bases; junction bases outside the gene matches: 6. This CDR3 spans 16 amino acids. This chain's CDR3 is CASNHRGPSGANVLTF. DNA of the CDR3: TGTGCCAGTAATCACAGGGGACCCTCTGGGGCCAACGTCCTGACTTTC.

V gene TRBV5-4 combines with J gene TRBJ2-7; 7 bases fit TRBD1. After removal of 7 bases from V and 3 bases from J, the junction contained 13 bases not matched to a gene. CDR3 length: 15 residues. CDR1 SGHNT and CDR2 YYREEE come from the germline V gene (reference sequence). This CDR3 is CASHLTGQKNYEQYF. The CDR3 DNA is TGTGCCAGCCACTTGACGGGACAGAAGAACTACGAGCAGTACTTC.